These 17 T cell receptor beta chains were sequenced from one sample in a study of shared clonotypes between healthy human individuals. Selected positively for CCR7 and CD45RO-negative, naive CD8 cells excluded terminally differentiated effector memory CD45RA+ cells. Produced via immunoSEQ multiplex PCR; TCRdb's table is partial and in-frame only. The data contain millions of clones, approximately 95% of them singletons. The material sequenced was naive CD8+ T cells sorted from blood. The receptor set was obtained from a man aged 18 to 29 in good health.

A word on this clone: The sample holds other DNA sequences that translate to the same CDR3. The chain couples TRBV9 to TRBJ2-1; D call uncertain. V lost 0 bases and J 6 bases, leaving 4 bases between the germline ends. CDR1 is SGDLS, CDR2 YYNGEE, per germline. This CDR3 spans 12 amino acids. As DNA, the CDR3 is TGTGCCAGCAGCGTAGATGGCAATGAGCAGTTCTTC. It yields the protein CASSVDGNEQFF.

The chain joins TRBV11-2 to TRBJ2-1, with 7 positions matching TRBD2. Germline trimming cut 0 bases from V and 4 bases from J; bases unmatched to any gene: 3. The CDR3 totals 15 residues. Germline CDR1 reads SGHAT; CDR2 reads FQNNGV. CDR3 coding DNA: TGTGCCAGCAGCTTAGAACTAGCGACATACAATGAGCAGTTCTTC. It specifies CASSLELATYNEQFF.

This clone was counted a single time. The CDR3 sequence is CASSLEGTLTYYNEQFF. The CDR3 nucleotides read TGCGCCAGCAGCTTGGAAGGGACTCTAACCTACTACAATGAGCAGTTCTTC. The genes are TRBV5-1 and TRBJ2-1, with a possible D match to TRBD2 (6 bases). Germline loops: CDR1 SGHRS, CDR2 YFSETQ. This CDR3 has 17 residues. Between the trimmed V and J ends, which lost 0 bases and 3 bases, there was a span of 16 bases.

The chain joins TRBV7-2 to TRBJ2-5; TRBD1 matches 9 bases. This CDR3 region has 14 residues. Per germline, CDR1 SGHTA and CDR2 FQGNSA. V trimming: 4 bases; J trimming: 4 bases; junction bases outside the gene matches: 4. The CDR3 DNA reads TGTGCCAGCAGCTCCGGGACAGGGAGAGAGACCCAGTACTTC. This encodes CASSSGTGRETQYF.

The CDR3 reads CASSLWTGMFTEAFF. In DNA form, the CDR3 reads TGTGCCAGCAGCTTGTGGACAGGGATGTTCACTGAAGCTTTCTTT. The gene calls are TRBV5-4 and TRBJ1-1; 8 bases are shared with TRBD1. Per germline, CDR1 SGHNT and CDR2 YYREEE (reference sequence). CDR3 length equals 15 residues. With 1 base clipped from V and 4 bases from J, the junction kept 6 bases outside the gene matches.

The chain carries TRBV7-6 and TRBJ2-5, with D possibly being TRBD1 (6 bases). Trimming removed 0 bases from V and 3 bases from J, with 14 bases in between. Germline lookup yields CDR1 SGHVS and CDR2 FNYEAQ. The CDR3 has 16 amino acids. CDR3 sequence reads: CASSLAPSDRKETQYF. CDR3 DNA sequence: TGTGCCAGCAGCTTAGCTCCCTCGGACAGAAAAGAGACCCAGTACTTC.

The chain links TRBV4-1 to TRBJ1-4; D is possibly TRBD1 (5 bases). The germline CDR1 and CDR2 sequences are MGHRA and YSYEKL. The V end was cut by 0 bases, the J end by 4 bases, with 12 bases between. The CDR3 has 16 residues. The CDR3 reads CASSQERGGGNEKLFF. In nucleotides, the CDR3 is TGCGCCAGCAGCCAAGAACGGGGTGGGGGTAATGAAAAACTGTTTTTT.

CDR3 protein: CASSYTGQGNYGYTF. CDR3 bases: TGTGCCAGCAGCTATACCGGGCAGGGGAACTATGGCTACACCTTC. The chain uses TRBV5-6 and TRBJ1-2, with TRBD1 as a possible D gene (6 bases). From germline, CDR1 is SGHDT and CDR2 YYEEEE. CDR3 length: 15 amino acids. Deletions cut 3 bases from V and 2 bases from J, with 14 bases between.

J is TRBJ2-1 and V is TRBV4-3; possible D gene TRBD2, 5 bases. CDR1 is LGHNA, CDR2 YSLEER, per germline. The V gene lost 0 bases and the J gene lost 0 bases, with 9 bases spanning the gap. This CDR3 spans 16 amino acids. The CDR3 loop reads CASSQEVASSYNEQFF. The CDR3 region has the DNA TGCGCCAGCAGCCAAGAAGTAGCGAGCTCCTACAATGAGCAGTTCTTC.

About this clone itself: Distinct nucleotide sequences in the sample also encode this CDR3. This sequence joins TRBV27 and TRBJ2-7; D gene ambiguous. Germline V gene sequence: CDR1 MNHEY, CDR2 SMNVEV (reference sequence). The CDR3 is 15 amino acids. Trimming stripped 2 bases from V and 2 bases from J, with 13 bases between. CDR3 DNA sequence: TGTGCCAGCAGTTTAGCCCCGGGCGGAACCTACGAGCAGTACTTC. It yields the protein CASSLAPGGTYEQYF.

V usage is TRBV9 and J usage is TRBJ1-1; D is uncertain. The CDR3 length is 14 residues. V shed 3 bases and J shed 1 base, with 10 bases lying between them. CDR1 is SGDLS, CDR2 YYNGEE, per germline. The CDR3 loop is CASSGHLGNTEAFF. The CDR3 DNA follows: TGTGCCAGCAGCGGCCACCTGGGGAACACTGAAGCTTTCTTT.

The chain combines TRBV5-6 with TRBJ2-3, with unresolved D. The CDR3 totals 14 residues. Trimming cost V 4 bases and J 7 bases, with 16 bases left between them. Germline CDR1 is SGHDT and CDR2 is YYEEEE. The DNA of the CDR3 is TGTGCCAGCAGCCGATCTTTCGAATCGAATACGCAGTATTTT. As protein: CASSRSFESNTQYF.

The CDR3 protein is CASSHGTGGTYEQYF. The CDR3 bases are TGTGCCAGCAGCCACGGGACAGGGGGCACCTACGAGCAGTACTTC. The V and J genes are TRBV11-2 and TRBJ2-7; 12 bases fit TRBD1. J lost 2 bases, V lost 5 bases, and 4 bases had no gene match. CDR1 and CDR2 (germline): SGHAT, FQNNGV. The length of the CDR3 is 15 residues.

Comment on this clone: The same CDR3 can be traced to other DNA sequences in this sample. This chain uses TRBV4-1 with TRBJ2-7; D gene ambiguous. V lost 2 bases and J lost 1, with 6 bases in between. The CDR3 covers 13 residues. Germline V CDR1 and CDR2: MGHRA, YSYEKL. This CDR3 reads CASSQKDSYEQYF. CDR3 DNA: TGCGCCAGCAGCCAAAAAGATTCCTACGAGCAGTACTTC.

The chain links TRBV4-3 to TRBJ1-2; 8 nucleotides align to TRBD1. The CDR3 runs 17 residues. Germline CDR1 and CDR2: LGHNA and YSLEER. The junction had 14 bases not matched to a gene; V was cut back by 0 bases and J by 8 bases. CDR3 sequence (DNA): TGCGCCAGCAGCCAAGATAGGGAGGTCAGGGGGCAAAGGGGCTACACCTTC. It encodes CASSQDREVRGQRGYTF.

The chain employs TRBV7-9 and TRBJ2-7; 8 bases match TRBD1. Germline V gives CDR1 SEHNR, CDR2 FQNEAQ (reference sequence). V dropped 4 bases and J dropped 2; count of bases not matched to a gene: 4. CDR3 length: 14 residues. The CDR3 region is CASSYTGGPYEQYF. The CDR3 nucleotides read TGTGCCAGCAGCTACACAGGGGGACCCTACGAGCAGTACTTC.

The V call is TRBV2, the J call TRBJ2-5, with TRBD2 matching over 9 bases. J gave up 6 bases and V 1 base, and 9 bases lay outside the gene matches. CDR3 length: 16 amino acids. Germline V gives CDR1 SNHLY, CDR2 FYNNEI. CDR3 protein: CASSEGREGRGQTQYF. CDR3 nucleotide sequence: TGTGCCAGCAGTGAAGGGCGGGAGGGCCGAGGACAGACCCAGTACTTC. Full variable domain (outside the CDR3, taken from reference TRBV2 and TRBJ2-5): EPEVTQTPSHQVTQMGQEVILRCVPISNHLYFYWYRQILGQKVEFLVSFYNNEISEKSEIFDDQFSVERPDGSNFTLKIRSTKLEDSAMYFCASSEGREGRGQTQYFGPGTRLLVL.